This T cell receptor beta chain was sequenced in a study of T-cell memory formation after mild COVID-19. Overall study context: There were largely donor-specific TCR clusters.

CDR3 size: 16 residues. J was trimmed by 8 bases and V by 0 bases; bases with no gene match: 10. Looked up from germline, CDR1 is LGHNA and CDR2 is YSLEER. This clonotype appeared many times. Its antigen is currently unknown. 5'RACE with constant-segment primers built TCRalpha and TCRbeta cDNA libraries with UMIs. TCRdb redid the calling of the 5' RACE reads with MiXCR, one entry per CDR3 protein. The table lists more than 14,000 distinct CDR3 sequences, about 21% of them singletons. Study conclusions and caveats: A second wave expanding day 15 to 37 was CD4+-biased; contracting clones were balanced.

The chain carries TRBV4-3 and TRBJ2-4, with 7 nucleotides matching TRBD2. The source is a man younger than 35 who had mild COVID-19 (a few samples of this study predate the infection). Cell type and time point are not known. The specimen sequenced was PBMCs or a T cell subset sorted from them (not recorded which). DNA for the CDR3: TGCGCCAGCAGCCAAGAAAGATCCGGGGGGTGGGACATTCAGTACTTC. This sequence encodes CASSQERSGGWDIQYF.